The present TCR beta chain was sequenced within a study of cytomegalovirus exposure and HLA in healthy donors. The V segment lost 3 bases and the J segment 2 bases; nucleotides outside the gene matches: 8. Germline loops: CDR1 KGHSH, CDR2 LQKENI. The CDR3 spans 16 residues. PCR involved 60 Vbeta and 13 Jbeta primers. TCRdb's table, derived via immunoSEQ multiplex PCR, lists solely in-frame clones and lacks some. The profile shows more than 95,000 clones, about three quarters of them singletons. The sample comprised PBMCs. V gene TRBV18 combines with J gene TRBJ1-2; 8 nucleotides align to TRBD1. The sequence came from a man between 60 and 75 years old in good health and CMV-seropositive. In DNA, the CDR3 is TGTGCCAGCTCACCGTGGGACAGGACAGTAAACTATGGCTACACCTTC. Its translation: CASSPWDRTVNYGYTF.